Presented here are 7 T cell receptor beta chains from one specimen sequenced in a study of beta chain features in type 1 diabetes. The sequenced template was cDNA made from the entire isolated RNA. The table came from immunoSEQ multiplex PCR; TCRdb's copy has only in-frame clones and leaves some out. The sample has 140,000 to 150,000 clones, around 9.3% seen once. The sample consisted of naive CD4+ T cells from blood. These TCRs come from a man younger than 35 in good health.

The V and J genes are TRBV7-2 and TRBJ2-7; 7 bases line up with TRBD1. The V gene's germline CDR1 is SGHTA and CDR2 FQGNSA. Germline trimming cut 2 bases from V and 5 bases from J; bases unmatched to any gene: 6. The CDR3 sequence is 14 residues long. CDR3 residues: CASSLNRGLDEQYF. The CDR3 nucleotides are TGTGCCAGCAGCTTAAATAGGGGGCTGGACGAGCAGTACTTC.

This clone was picked up a small number of times. The chain carries TRBV19 and TRBJ2-7, with 8 nucleotides matching TRBD1. Germline values: CDR1 LNHDA, CDR2 SQIVND (reference sequence). This CDR3 has 14 amino acids. V was pared by 3 bases and J by 4 bases, with 5 bases of the junction left unmatched. The CDR3 protein is CASSMADRAYEQYF. In DNA, the CDR3 is TGTGCCAGTAGTATGGCGGACAGGGCTTACGAGCAGTACTTC.

This chain links TRBV7-2 with TRBJ1-2, with 9 positions matching TRBD1. The junction had 5 bases not matched to a gene; V was cut back by 5 bases and J by 4 bases. The CDR3 consists of 14 residues. Germline CDR1 is SGHTA and CDR2 is FQGNSA. The CDR3 reads CASSAMGQGYGYTF. CDR3 DNA sequence: TGTGCCAGCAGCGCAATGGGACAGGGCTATGGCTACACCTTC. Full variable domain (missing parts from reference TRBV7-2 and TRBJ1-2): GAGVSQSPSNKVTEKGKDVELRCDPISGHTALYWYRQSLGQGLEFLIYFQGNSAPDKSGLPSDRFSAERTGGSVSTLTIQRTQQEDSAVYLCASSAMGQGYGYTFGSGTRLTVV.

In its sample, this clone was seen a few times. The chain uses TRBV11-2 and TRBJ1-2; D remains unclear. Between the trimmed V and J ends, which lost 5 bases and 2 bases, there was a span of 9 bases. Germline V gene data show CDR1 as SGHAT and CDR2 as FQNNGV. This CDR3 is 13 amino acids long. DNA for the CDR3: TGTGCCAGCAGCGCCGGGAACAACTATGGCTACACCTTC. Its protein product is CASSAGNNYGYTF.

The gene calls are TRBV11-3 and TRBJ2-1, with TRBD1 matching 9 bases. V was pared by 0 bases and J by 4 bases, with 1 base of the junction left unmatched. CDR1 is SGHNT, CDR2 YENEEA, per germline. This CDR3 contains 15 residues. CDR3 residues: CASSLEDRGYNEQFF. The CDR3 DNA reads as TGTGCCAGCAGCTTAGAGGACAGGGGATACAATGAGCAGTTCTTC.

This clone was counted only a few times. The rearrangement uses TRBV4-1 and TRBJ2-5; D perhaps matches TRBD1 (6 bases). CDR1 is MGHRA, CDR2 YSYEKL, per germline. This CDR3 contains 17 residues. Trimming shortened V by 2 bases and J by 4 bases, and 20 bases separated the two germline ends. The CDR3 DNA reads as TGCGCCAGCAGCCAAACAGATCCAGGGGCACGGGGAGAGACCCAGTACTTC. It encodes CASSQTDPGARGETQYF.

CDR3 loop: CASSLSGGEPDTQYF. In nucleotides, the CDR3 is TGTGCCAGCAGCTTATCCGGGGGGGAACCAGATACGCAGTATTTT. The V and J genes are TRBV7-3 and TRBJ2-3; 8 nucleotides agree with TRBD2. The CDR3 runs 15 residues. V gave up 2 bases and J gave up 4 bases; unmatched junction bases: 5. Germline V gene lookup returns CDR1 SGHTA and CDR2 FQGTGA.